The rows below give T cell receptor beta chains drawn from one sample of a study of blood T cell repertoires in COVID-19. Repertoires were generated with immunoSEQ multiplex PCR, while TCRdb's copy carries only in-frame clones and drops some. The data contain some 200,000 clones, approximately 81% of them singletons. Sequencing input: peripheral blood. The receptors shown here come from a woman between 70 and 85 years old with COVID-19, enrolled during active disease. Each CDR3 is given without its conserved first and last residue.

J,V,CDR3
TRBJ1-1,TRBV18,ASSPRDRGTEAF
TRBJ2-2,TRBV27,ASSLISGGSARELF
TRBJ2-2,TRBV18,ASSRRTSGSLAGELF
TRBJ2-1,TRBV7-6,ASSLAGALGDEQF
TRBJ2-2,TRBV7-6,ASSPQPGYNAGELF
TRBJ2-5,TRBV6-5,ASSYSWRYQETQY
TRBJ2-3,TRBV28,ASSLRGRTDTQY
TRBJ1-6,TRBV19,ASSILNSPLH
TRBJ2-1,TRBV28,ASSLQGGNEQF
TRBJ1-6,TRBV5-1,ASSQIDRNMSPLH
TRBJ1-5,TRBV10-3,AISVSGGYQPQH
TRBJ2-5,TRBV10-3,AIRPQGSDGETQY
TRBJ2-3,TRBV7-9,ASSLNPGDTQY
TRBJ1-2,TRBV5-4,ASSLSGTGGRGYT
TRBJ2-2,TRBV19,ASLSPGELF
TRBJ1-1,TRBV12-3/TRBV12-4,ASSSQEKEAF
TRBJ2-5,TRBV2,ASRETSGGTQY
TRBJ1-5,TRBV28,ASRGSNQPQH
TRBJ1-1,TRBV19,ASSRGNTEAF
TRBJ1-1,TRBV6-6,ASRPGEEGTEAF
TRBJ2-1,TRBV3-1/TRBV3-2,ASSPLDRAGRDEQF
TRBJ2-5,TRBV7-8,ASRLARHQETQY
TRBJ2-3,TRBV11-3,ASSITSARGTDTQY
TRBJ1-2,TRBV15,ATSRDRRDSYEGYT
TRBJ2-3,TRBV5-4,ASSLVRGRADTQY
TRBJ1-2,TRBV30,AWSYLRDSSNYGYT
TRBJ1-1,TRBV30,AWTIRGSRTEAF
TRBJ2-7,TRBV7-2,ASSFPGLAGVGEQY
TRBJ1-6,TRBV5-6,ASSGGQESSYNSPLH
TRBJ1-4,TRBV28,ASGSTGEGEKLF
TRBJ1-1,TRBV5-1,ASSASRGLTNTEAF
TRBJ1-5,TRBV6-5,ASTWGQNNQPQH
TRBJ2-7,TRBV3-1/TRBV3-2,ASSRRGGDEQY
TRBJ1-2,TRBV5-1,ASATIQGIYGYT
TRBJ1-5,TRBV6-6,ASKGGGRGNQPQH
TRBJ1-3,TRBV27,ASSSGDTIY
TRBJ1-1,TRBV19,ASSISRVMNTEAF
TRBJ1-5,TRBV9,ASSPDRGDQPQH
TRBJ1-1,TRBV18,ASSFSMQGGNTEAF
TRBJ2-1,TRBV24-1,ATSGTGLGDNEQF
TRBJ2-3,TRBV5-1,ASSLSPSGGTDTQY
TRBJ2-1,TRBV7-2,ASSLGLASYNEQF
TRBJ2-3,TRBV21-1,ATQGTGLTDTQY
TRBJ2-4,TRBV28,ASSPPGQGNIQY
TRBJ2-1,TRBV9,ASNPLAGLNEQF
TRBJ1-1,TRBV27,ASRGQGKYEAF
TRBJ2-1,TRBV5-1,ASSFRHPQDNEQF
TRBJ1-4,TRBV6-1,ASSVPGLFLEGNEKLF
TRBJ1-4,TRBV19,ASSIISAESELF
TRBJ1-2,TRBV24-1,ATSEQGYGYT
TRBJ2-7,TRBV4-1,ASSQTGTGGYEQY
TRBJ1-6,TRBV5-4,ASSLDSSIDSPLH
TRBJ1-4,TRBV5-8,ASSLVWGRTNEKLF
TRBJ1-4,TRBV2,ASSERQGGTNEKLF